These 28 T cell receptor beta chains were all obtained from the same sample, sequenced in a study of T cell repertoires in cytomegalovirus infection. TCRdb re-called the reads through MiXCR, storing one row per CDR3 protein. This table has some 450,000 distinct CDR3 sequences, roughly 30% appearing once. Sequences were obtained from PBMCs. The receptors were sampled from a human donor in good health (CMV status not recorded). Some clones in this sample may be carry-over from other donors' samples.

This clonotype came up many times. The gene calls are TRBV7-2 and TRBJ1-1, with 8 bases lining up with TRBD1. V lost 3 bases, J lost 4 bases, and 1 base stayed unmatched. The germline V gene encodes CDR1 SGHTA and CDR2 FQGNSA. CDR3 length equals 13 residues. The CDR3 sequence is CASSFGQGTEAFF. CDR3 DNA sequence: TGTGCCAGCAGCTTTGGACAGGGCACTGAAGCTTTCTTT.

The chain joins TRBV11-3 to TRBJ2-1; the match to TRBD1 covers 11 bases. V shed 0 bases, J shed 4 bases, and the junction held 2 bases outside the gene matches. The CDR3 contains 16 residues. Germline V gene lookup returns CDR1 SGHNT and CDR2 YENEEA. The CDR3, as DNA: TGTGCCAGCAGCTTAGAGGGACAGGGGGGGTACAATGAGCAGTTCTTC. The encoded protein is CASSLEGQGGYNEQFF.

The V and J genes are TRBV6-1 and TRBJ1-5; D possibly corresponds to TRBD1 (5 bases). V gave up 10 bases and J gave up 7 bases, with 17 bases separating them. The CDR3 extends over 13 amino acids. The V gene's germline CDR1 is MNHNS and CDR2 SASEGT. CDR3 sequence: CATRPGLSQPQHF. The CDR3 DNA reads TGTGCCACCCGGCCGGGGCTTTCCCAGCCCCAGCATTTT.

This clonotype was detected ten times or more. The CDR3 loop is CASSGASGGTYNEQFF. CDR3 in DNA: TGTGCCAGCAGCGGGGCTAGCGGGGGGACCTACAATGAGCAGTTCTTC. The chain is built from TRBV7-6 and TRBJ2-1, with 11 bases fitting TRBD2. Germline trimming cut 5 bases from V and 2 bases from J; bases unmatched to any gene: 5. There are 16 residues in the CDR3. Germline V gives CDR1 SGHVS, CDR2 FNYEAQ.

The J gene is TRBJ2-3, the V gene TRBV28; D is uncertain. V was cut by 1 base and J by 4 bases, with 15 bases left in between. This CDR3 has 16 residues. CDR1 MDHEN and CDR2 SYDVKM come from the germline V gene. The CDR3 region is CASSLLWASLSDTQYF. Here the CDR3 DNA reads TGTGCCAGCAGTTTATTGTGGGCTAGTCTATCAGATACGCAGTATTTT.

This clonotype has ten or more counts. This chain uses TRBV7-2 with TRBJ2-3; tentatively, D is TRBD1 or TRBD2 (7 bases each). Between the trimmed V and J ends, which lost 1 base and 3 bases, there was a span of 14 bases. Germline V CDR1 and CDR2: SGHTA, FQGNSA. The CDR3 is 16 amino acids. The CDR3 bases are TGTGCCAGCAGCTTAGTAGCAGGGGGGGGGACAGATACGCAGTATTTT. Its translation is CASSLVAGGGTDTQYF.

The chain is built from TRBV12-3 or TRBV12-4 and TRBJ2-7, with 13 bases that match TRBD2. V shed 6 bases, J shed 6 bases, and the junction held 8 bases outside the gene matches. This CDR3 has 15 residues. CDR3 sequence: CASSITSGGASEQYF. The CDR3 DNA reads as TGTGCCAGCAGCATTACTAGCGGGGGGGCCTCCGAGCAGTACTTC.

This clonotype has just a few counts. The J gene is TRBJ1-5, the V gene TRBV19, with a weak D call TRBD1 (5 bases). The germline V gene has CDR1 LNHDA and CDR2 SQIVND (reference sequence). The V gene lost 6 bases and the J gene lost 1 base, with 13 bases spanning the gap. The CDR3 sequence is 15 residues long. The CDR3 reads CASRGVSLSNQPQHF. In nucleotides, the CDR3 is TGTGCCAGTAGAGGGGTCTCGTTAAGCAATCAGCCCCAGCATTTT.

This clonotype is a singleton in its sample. One base away lies a much larger clone, so this may be a sequencing read error. The chain carries TRBV6-1 and TRBJ2-7; D gene uncertain. The CDR3 is made up of 12 amino acids. V was cut by 3 bases and J by 0 bases, with 3 bases left in between. Germline CDR1 is MNHNS and CDR2 is SASEGT. DNA of the CDR3: TGTGCCAGCAGTGACACCTCCTACGAGCAGTACTTC. Protein: CASSDTSYEQYF.

To note about this clonotype: The junction shows a germline mismatch at one end, possibly a read error. The V call is TRBV20-1, the J call TRBJ2-3, with 12 bases lining up with TRBD2. Germline V CDR1 and CDR2: DFQATT, SNEGSKA (reference sequence). The CDR3 runs 17 residues. The CDR3 is CSARYTTGLAGADTQYF. Written as DNA, the CDR3 is TGCAGTGCTAGGTACACAACGGGACTAGCGGGTGCAGATACTCAGTATTTT.

There are a few counts of this clonotype. This chain connects TRBV7-9 to TRBJ1-1, with 7 positions matching TRBD1. This CDR3 is built from 12 residues. CDR1 is SEHNR, CDR2 FQNEAQ, per germline (reference sequence). Trimming took 6 bases from V and 8 from J; bases not matched to a gene: 6. The CDR3 nucleotides read TGTGCCAGCAGACCACAGGGGATCGAAGCTTTCTTT. It translates to CASRPQGIEAFF. Full variable domain (outside the CDR3, taken from reference TRBV7-9 and TRBJ1-1): DTGVSQNPRHKITKRGQNVTFRCDPISEHNRLYWYRQTLGQGPEFLTYFQNEAQLEKSRLLSDRFSAERPKGSFSTLEIQRTEQGDSAMYLCASRPQGIEAFFGQGTRLTVV.

This clonotype was picked up many times. This chain links TRBV12-3 or TRBV12-4 with TRBJ1-2; 7 bases match TRBD1. The V and J ends lost 3 bases and 3 bases, in that order; junction bases with no gene match: 7. The CDR3 runs to 15 residues. The CDR3 sequence: CASSLTGRGHYGYTF. CDR3 DNA sequence: TGTGCCAGCAGTTTGACAGGGAGAGGTCACTATGGCTACACCTTC.

In this sample, this clonotype turned up many times. The chain is built from TRBV12-3 or TRBV12-4 and TRBJ1-1; TRBD1 aligns across 7 bases. The CDR3 sequence is 13 residues long. Unmatched junction bases numbered 6, after V lost 6 bases and J lost 5 bases. The CDR3 nucleotides are TGTGCCAGCAGCCTACAGGGGACGACTGAAGCTTTCTTT. Amino acids: CASSLQGTTEAFF.

This clonotype was counted between two and nine times. DNA of the CDR3: TGTGCCATCAGTGAAGTAGGACCCTCCTACGAGCAGTACTTC. Residues: CAISEVGPSYEQYF. The V gene is TRBV10-3, the J gene TRBJ2-7; D is unclear. Germline CDR1 ENHRY, CDR2 SYGVKD. The CDR3 runs 14 residues. Trimming shortened V by 3 bases and J by 0 bases, and 9 bases separated the two germline ends.

This sequence joins TRBV11-1 and TRBJ2-2; D possibly matches TRBD1 or TRBD2 (7 bases each). The CDR3 consists of 18 residues. Germline assignment: CDR1 SGHAT and CDR2 FQDESV (reference sequence). Trimming left V 3 bases short and J 4 bases short, with 21 bases between. The CDR3 protein is CASSLRPGGGRSTGELFF. The CDR3 DNA is TGTGCCAGCAGCTTGCGCCCAGGGGGGGGCCGGAGCACCGGGGAGCTGTTTTTT.

This clonotype has just a few counts. The chain joins TRBV27 to TRBJ2-1; D uncertain. The V end was cut by 3 bases, the J end by 0 bases, with 9 bases between. Germline lookup yields CDR1 MNHEY and CDR2 SMNVEV (reference sequence). The CDR3 loop spans 15 amino acids. DNA of the CDR3: TGTGCCAGCAGTTTTATGGGCTACTCCTACAATGAGCAGTTCTTC. Protein sequence: CASSFMGYSYNEQFF.

This clonotype was detected a few times. This chain links TRBV20-1 with TRBJ2-3; the D is unclear. The CDR3 covers 11 residues. Trimming left V 2 bases short and J 6 bases short, with 6 bases between. Germline V lookup: CDR1 DFQATT, CDR2 SNEGSKA (reference sequence). As DNA, the CDR3 is TGCAGTGCTAGATTCACGGATACGCAGTATTTT. Its protein is CSARFTDTQYF.

The V and J genes are TRBV11-2 and TRBJ2-2, with TRBD2 matching 15 bases. CDR3 length equals 16 residues. The J segment lost 5 bases and the V segment lost 5 bases, leaving 3 bases of the junction unmatched. Germline V CDR1 and CDR2: SGHAT, FQNNGV. The CDR3 spells CASSPGLAGGTGELFF. CDR3 DNA: TGTGCCAGCAGCCCTGGACTAGCGGGGGGGACCGGGGAGCTGTTTTTT.

The V call is TRBV7-2, the J call TRBJ2-3; D is uncertain. CDR1 and CDR2 (germline): SGHTA, FQGNSA. This CDR3 has 13 amino acids. V was shortened by 7 bases and J by 0 bases, with 8 bases between the two germline ends. CDR3 in amino acids: CASKGDSTDTQYF. The CDR3 coding sequence is TGTGCCAGCAAAGGTGATAGCACAGATACGCAGTATTTT. The full variable domain, its missing parts supplied by reference TRBV7-2 and TRBJ2-3, is GAGVSQSPSNKVTEKGKDVELRCDPISGHTALYWYRQSLGQGLEFLIYFQGNSAPDKSGLPSDRFSAERTGGSVSTLTIQRTQQEDSAVYLCASKGDSTDTQYFGPGTRLTVL.

This clonotype was observed a few times. The rearrangement uses TRBV15 and TRBJ1-2, with a possible D match to TRBD1 (6 bases). CDR1 LNHNV and CDR2 YYDKDF come from the germline V gene (reference sequence). The CDR3 has 15 residues. The germline V and J ends were trimmed by 0 bases and 3 bases, with 11 bases remaining between them. CDR3 coding DNA: TGTGCCACCAGCAGAGATCGGGGGGCCGACTATGGCTACACCTTC. Residues: CATSRDRGADYGYTF.

This clonotype was found a few times. This chain connects TRBV6-2 or TRBV6-3 to TRBJ2-7; D ambiguous. The V end was cut by 6 bases, the J end by 6 bases, with 15 bases between. The CDR3 is 13 residues long. Looked up from germline, CDR1 is MNHEY and CDR2 is SVGEGT. CDR3 nucleotides: TGTGCCAGCAGCCCTATCGGATTGTCCGAGCAGTACTTC. It encodes CASSPIGLSEQYF.

The rearrangement uses TRBV10-2 and TRBJ2-2; D not certain. V was cut by 4 bases and J by 6 bases, with 3 bases left in between. The CDR3 is 11 amino acids. The germline V gene encodes CDR1 WSHSY and CDR2 SAAADI. The CDR3 region has the DNA TGCGCCAGCAGTGCGGCCGGGGAGCTGTTTTTT. Translating gives CASSAAGELFF.

In its sample, this clonotype was seen a few times. This chain links TRBV28 with TRBJ1-1; possibly TRBD1 for D (5 bases). This CDR3 contains 15 residues. The germline V gene encodes CDR1 MDHEN and CDR2 SYDVKM. V dropped 4 bases and J dropped 4 bases, with 16 bases sitting between them. The CDR3 region has the DNA TGTGCCAGCAGTTCCCAAACAGGACGGGGCACTGAAGCTTTCTTT. The encoded protein is CASSSQTGRGTEAFF.

Only a few counts were recorded for this clonotype. This chain joins TRBV20-1 and TRBJ2-2, with D perhaps given as TRBD1 or TRBD2 (5 bases each). Germline V gene sequence: CDR1 DFQATT, CDR2 SNEGSKA (reference sequence). There are 15 residues in the CDR3. Trimming removed 0 bases from V and 0 bases from J, with 8 bases in between. The CDR3 region is CSARDGTANTGELFF. In DNA, the CDR3 is TGCAGTGCTAGAGATGGGACGGCGAACACCGGGGAGCTGTTTTTT.

The rearrangement joins TRBV23-1 to TRBJ2-3; D possibly corresponds to TRBD2 (5 bases). TRBV23-1 is given ORF status, its function remaining uncertain. Between the trimmed V and J ends, which lost 7 bases and 6 bases, there was a span of 14 bases. The CDR3 runs to 13 residues. The CDR3 loop reads CASTPGRLDTQYF. CDR3 nucleotide sequence: TGCGCCAGCACCCCGGGAAGGCTGGATACGCAGTATTTT.

The CDR3 sequence is CASSPPGRGMNTEAFF. The CDR3 DNA reads TGTGCCAGCAGCCCGCCCGGCAGGGGGATGAACACTGAAGCTTTCTTT. The genes are TRBV7-9 and TRBJ1-1; 7 bases match TRBD1. The CDR3 runs 16 residues. The germline V gene has CDR1 SEHNR and CDR2 FQNEAQ (reference sequence). J was trimmed by 0 bases and V by 5 bases; bases with no gene match: 9.

The J gene is TRBJ2-5, the V gene TRBV29-1; no definite D call. Trimming took off 4 bases at V and 2 bases at J, with 5 bases between the two ends. CDR1 and CDR2 from the germline V gene are SQVTM and ANQGSEA. The CDR3 loop spans 11 amino acids. The CDR3 DNA is TGCAGCGTTGGACAACAAGAGACCCAGTACTTC. This codes for CSVGQQETQYF.

This clonotype was seen a single time. The CDR3 does not end in the conserved phenylalanine or tryptophan, so this is likely a read error. The chain links TRBV7-2 to TRBJ1-2, with 7 nucleotides matching TRBD1. The length of the CDR3 is 13 residues. Looked up from germline, CDR1 is SGHTA and CDR2 is FQGNSA. With V trimmed by 5 bases and J by 3 bases, 3 bases remained unmatched. DNA for the CDR3: TGTGCCAGCAGCCTAGGACAGGACTATGGCTACACCTCC. Translated: CASSLGQDYGYTS.